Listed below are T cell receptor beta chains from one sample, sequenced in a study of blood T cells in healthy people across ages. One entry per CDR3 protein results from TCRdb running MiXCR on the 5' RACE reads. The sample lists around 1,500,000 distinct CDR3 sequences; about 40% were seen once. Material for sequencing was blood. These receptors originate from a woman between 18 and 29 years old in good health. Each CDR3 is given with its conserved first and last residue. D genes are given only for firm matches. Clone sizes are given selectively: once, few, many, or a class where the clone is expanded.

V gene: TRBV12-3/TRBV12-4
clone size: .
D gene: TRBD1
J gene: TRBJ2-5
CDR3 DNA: TGTGCCAGCAGGCCGGGACAGGGGGCTGTGGAGACCCAGTACTTC
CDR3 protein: CASRPGQGAVETQYF

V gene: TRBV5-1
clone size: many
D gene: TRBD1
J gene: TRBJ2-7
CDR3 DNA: TGTGCCAGCAGCTTGGGGACAGGGATCTACGAGCAGTACTTC
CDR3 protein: CASSLGTGIYEQYF

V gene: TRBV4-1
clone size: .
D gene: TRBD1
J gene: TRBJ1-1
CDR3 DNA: TGCGCCAGCAGCCAAGATTACGGTTCATTGGGAGGACAGGGATCCGGTGAAGCTTTCTTT
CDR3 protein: CASSQDYGSLGGQGSGEAFF

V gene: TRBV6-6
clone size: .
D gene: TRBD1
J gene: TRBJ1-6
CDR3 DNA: TGTGCCAGCAGTTACGGAGAGGGGGCGCGTAATTCACCCCTCCACTTT
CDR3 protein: CASSYGEGARNSPLHF

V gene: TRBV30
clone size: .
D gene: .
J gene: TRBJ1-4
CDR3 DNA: TGTGCCTGGAGTTATGGATCCGGGGAAAAACTGTTTTTT
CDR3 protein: CAWSYGSGEKLFF

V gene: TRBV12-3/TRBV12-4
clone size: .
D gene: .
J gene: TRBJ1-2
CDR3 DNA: TGTGCCAGCAATCTAGGCGCAGTACGCTATGGCTACACCTTC
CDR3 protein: CASNLGAVRYGYTF

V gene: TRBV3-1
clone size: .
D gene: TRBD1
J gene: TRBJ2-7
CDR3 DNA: TGTGCCAGCAGCCACCGGGACAGAATCTACGAGCAGTACTTC
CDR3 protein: CASSHRDRIYEQYF

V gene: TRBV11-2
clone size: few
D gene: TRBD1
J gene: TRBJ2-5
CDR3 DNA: TGTGCCAGCAGCCCAGACAGGGGATCGGGGGAGACCCAGTACTTC
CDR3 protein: CASSPDRGSGETQYF

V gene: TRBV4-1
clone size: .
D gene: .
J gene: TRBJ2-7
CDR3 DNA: TGCGCCAGCAGCCAAGATGGGCAGGGTCGTCGGGAGCAGTACTTC
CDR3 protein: CASSQDGQGRREQYF

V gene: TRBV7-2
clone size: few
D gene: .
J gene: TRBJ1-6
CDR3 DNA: TGTGCCAGCAGCTCCCGACAGCTAGCTTCTAATTCACCCCTCCACTTT
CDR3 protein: CASSSRQLASNSPLHF

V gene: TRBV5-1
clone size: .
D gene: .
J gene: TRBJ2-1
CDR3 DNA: TGCGCCAGCAGCTTGAGCAGGACAGACTTCAATGAGCAGTTCTTC
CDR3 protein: CASSLSRTDFNEQFF

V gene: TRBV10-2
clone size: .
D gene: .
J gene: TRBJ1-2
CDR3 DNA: TGCGCCAGCAGTGAGGTAGCAACCCAAGGCTATGGCTACACCTTC
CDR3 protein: CASSEVATQGYGYTF

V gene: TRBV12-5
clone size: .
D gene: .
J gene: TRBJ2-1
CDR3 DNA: TGTGCTAGTGGCCCTGGACACAATGAGCAGTTCTTC
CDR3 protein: CASGPGHNEQFF

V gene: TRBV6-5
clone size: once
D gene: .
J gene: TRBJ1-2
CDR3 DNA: TGTGCCAGCAGGCTCTGGGGGGGTCCCTCCTATGGCTACACCTTC
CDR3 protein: CASRLWGGPSYGYTF

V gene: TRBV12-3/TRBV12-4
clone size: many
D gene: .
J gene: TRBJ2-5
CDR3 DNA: TGTGCCAGCAGTACCGGGCAAAAAGAGACCCAGTACTTC
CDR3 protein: CASSTGQKETQYF

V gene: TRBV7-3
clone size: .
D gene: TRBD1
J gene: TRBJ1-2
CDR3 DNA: TGTGCCAGCAGCCCACAGGACAGGGGTGACTATGGCTACACCTTC
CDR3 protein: CASSPQDRGDYGYTF

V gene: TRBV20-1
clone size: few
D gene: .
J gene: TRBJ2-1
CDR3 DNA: TGCAGTGCTAGGCCTAGTCTAGAGCAGTTCTTC
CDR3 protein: CSARPSLEQFF

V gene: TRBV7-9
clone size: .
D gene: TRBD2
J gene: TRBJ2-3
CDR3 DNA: TGTGCCAGCAGCTTAGCAGCGGGAGCCGGGGCAGATACGCAGTATTTT
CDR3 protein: CASSLAAGAGADTQYF

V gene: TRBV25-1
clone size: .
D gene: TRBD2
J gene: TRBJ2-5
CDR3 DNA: TGTGCCAGCAGTGAGGGGGGACTAGCGAGAGAGACCCAGTACTTC
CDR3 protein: CASSEGGLARETQYF

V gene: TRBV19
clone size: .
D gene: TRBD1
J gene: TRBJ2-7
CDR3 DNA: TGTGCCAGTAGAGGGACAGGAAGGTCCTACGAGCAGTACTTC
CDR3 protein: CASRGTGRSYEQYF

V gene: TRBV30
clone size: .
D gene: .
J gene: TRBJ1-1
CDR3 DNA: TGTGCCTGGAGTCCCGGATGGAACACTGAAGCTTTCTTT
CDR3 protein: CAWSPGWNTEAFF

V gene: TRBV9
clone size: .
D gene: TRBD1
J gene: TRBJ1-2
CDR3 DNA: TGTGCCAGCAGTTATAACCGGGACAGGGGGCGCTGGGAAGATCTCTCCTTCTATGGCTACACCTTC
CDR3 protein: CASSYNRDRGRWEDLSFYGYTF

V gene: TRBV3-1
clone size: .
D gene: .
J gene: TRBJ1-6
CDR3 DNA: TGTGCCAGCAGCCAACAGGGGACATCGAGCTCCTATAATTCACCCCTCCACTTT
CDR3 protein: CASSQQGTSSSYNSPLHF

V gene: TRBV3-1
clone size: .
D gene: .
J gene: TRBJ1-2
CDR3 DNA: TGTGCCAGCAGCCAAGATGGGGGGATCCCGTATGGCTACACCTTC
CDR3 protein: CASSQDGGIPYGYTF

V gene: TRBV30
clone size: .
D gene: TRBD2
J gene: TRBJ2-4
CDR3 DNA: TGTGCCTGGAGTGTATGGGGGGGGGAGCAGTACTTC
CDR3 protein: CAWSVWGGEQYF

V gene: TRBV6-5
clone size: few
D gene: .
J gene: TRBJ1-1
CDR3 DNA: TGTGCCAGCAGTTACTCGACCAACATGAACACTGAAGCTTTCTTT
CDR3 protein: CASSYSTNMNTEAFF

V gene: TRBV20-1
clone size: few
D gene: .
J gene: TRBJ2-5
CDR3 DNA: TGCAGTGCTCAGTCCGGGGCAGAGTACCAAGAGACCCAGTACTTC
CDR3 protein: CSAQSGAEYQETQYF

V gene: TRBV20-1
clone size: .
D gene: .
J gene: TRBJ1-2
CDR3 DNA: TGCAGTGCTAGTGTACGGGATAACTATGGCTACACCTTC
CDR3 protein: CSASVRDNYGYTF

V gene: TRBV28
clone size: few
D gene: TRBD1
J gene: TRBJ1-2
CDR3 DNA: TGTGCCAGCAGCGAGGACAGGAACTATGGCTACACCTTC
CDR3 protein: CASSEDRNYGYTF

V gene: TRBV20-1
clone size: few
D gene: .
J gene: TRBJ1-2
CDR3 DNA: TGCAGTGCCCCCGACAGTGGAAGGAGCTACACCTTC
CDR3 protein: CSAPDSGRSYTF

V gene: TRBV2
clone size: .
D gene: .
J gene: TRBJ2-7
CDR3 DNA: TGTGCCAGCTACGCAGCCGGGCCCCAGGACCCCTACGAGCAGTACTTC
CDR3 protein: CASYAAGPQDPYEQYF

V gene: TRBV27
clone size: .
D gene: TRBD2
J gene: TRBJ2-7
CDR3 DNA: TGTGCCAGCAGTCCCTCGGCGGGAGGCTACGAGCAGTACTTC
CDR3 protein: CASSPSAGGYEQYF

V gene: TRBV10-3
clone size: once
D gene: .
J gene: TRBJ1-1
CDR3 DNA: TGTGCCATCAGTGAGGACCGGGAGAACACTGAAGCTTTCTTT
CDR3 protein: CAISEDRENTEAFF

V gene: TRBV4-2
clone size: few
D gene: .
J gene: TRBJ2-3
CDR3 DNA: TGTGCCAGCAGCCAAGACCTAGGGAGAGGCCCCACCGTCACAGATACGCAGTATTTT
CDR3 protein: CASSQDLGRGPTVTDTQYF

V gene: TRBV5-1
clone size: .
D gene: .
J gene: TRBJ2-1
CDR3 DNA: TGCGCCAGCAGCTCCTACCCGACTAGTAGCTCCTACAATGAGCAGTTCTTC
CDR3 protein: CASSSYPTSSSYNEQFF

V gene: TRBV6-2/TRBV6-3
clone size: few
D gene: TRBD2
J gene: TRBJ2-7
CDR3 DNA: TGTGCCAGCAACTCCGGACTAGCGGGAGTCTCGTACGAGCAGTACTTC
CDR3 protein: CASNSGLAGVSYEQYF

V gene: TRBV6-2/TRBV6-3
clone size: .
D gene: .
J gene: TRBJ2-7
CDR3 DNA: TGTGCCAGCAGTTACTATGGGTTACGGTCCTACGAGCAGTACTTC
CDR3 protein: CASSYYGLRSYEQYF

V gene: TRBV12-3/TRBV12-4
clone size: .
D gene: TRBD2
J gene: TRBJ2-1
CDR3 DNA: TGTGCCAGCAGTTTCGCTAGCGGGAGGTCCGGGTCCTACAATGAGCAGTTCTTC
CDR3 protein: CASSFASGRSGSYNEQFF

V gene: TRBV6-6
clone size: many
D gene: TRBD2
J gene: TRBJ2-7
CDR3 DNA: TGTGCCAGCAGTTACGGGGGAGGGCCCTACGAGCAGTACTTC
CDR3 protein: CASSYGGGPYEQYF

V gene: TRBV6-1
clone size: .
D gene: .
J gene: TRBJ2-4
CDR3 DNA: TGTGCCAGCAGCCGGTGCCAGGCGGCCTGTGCCAAAAACATTCAGTACTTC
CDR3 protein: CASSRCQAACAKNIQYF

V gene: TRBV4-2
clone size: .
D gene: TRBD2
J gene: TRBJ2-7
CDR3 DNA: TGTGCCAGCAGCCAAGATGGGGGGGAAGACGAGCAGTACTTC
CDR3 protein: CASSQDGGEDEQYF

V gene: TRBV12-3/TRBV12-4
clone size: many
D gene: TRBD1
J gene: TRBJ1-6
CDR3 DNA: TGTGCCAGCAGTGTCATGGGCTGGGGGACAGATAATTCACCCCTCCACTTT
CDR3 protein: CASSVMGWGTDNSPLHF

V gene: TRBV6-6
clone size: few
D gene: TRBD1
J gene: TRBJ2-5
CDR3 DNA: TGTGCCAGCAGTTATTTCGGACAGGGCCTACTCCAAGAGACCCAGTACTTC
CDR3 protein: CASSYFGQGLLQETQYF

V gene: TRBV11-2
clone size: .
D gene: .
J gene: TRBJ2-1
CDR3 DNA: TGTGCCAGCAGTCCGAATCCGGTGGATGAGCAGTTCTTC
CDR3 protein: CASSPNPVDEQFF

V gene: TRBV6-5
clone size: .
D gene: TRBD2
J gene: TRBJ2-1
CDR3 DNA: TGTGCCAGCAGTTACTCGGCTAGCGGGCTGAGCTCCTACAATGAGCAGTTCTTC
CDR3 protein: CASSYSASGLSSYNEQFF